The entry that follows covers one TCR beta chain sequence. The data were obtained in a study of blood T cell repertoires in COVID-19. Study in general: Acute and convalescent COVID-19 samples came from the United States, Italy and Spain. Nucleic acid was either cDNA or gDNA, and it came from T cells, B-cell-depleted T cells, or PBMCs.

Libraries were prepared by immunoSEQ multiplex PCR; TCRdb keeps only in-frame clonotypes and omits some of them. Here the sample spans 95,000 to 110,000 clones, roughly four fifths being singletons. Sequenced: peripheral blood. The sequence derives from a woman over 75 with active or convalescent COVID-19.

CDR3 in DNA: TGTGCCACTTCCGGGACAGGGGTCTCTTCACCCCTCCACTTT. Protein sequence: CATSGTGVSSPLHF. This sequence joins TRBV19 and TRBJ1-6; the match to TRBD1 covers 10 bases. With 10 bases clipped from V and 9 bases from J, the junction kept 9 bases outside the gene matches. CDR1 and CDR2 (germline): LNHDA, SQIVND (reference sequence). This CDR3 has 14 amino acids.